Below are 22 T cell receptor beta chains sequenced from a single sample in a study of CD8 T cells in ankylosing spondylitis. TCRdb analysed the 5' RACE reads with MiXCR anew, one entry per CDR3 protein. The data show about 24,000 distinct CDR3 sequences, with about an eighth seen just once and 30% to 45% held by the top ten. Sequenced sample: blood. The receptors come from a male donor with ankylosing spondylitis or in good health (not recorded which).

This clonotype occurred many times. The CDR3 region has the DNA TGCAGCGTTGAGGTAACACCCTACGAGCAGTACTTC. Its protein is CSVEVTPYEQYF. The chain links TRBV29-1 to TRBJ2-7; D unclear. Germline loops: CDR1 SQVTM, CDR2 ANQGSEA. The V and J ends lost 3 bases and 2 bases respectively, with 8 bases between them. There are 12 residues in the CDR3.

This clonotype has just a few counts. The chain uses TRBV7-3 and TRBJ2-3; 10 nucleotides line up with TRBD2. This CDR3 has 16 amino acids. CDR1 SGHTA and CDR2 FQGTGA come from the germline V gene. V was pared by 5 bases and J by 3 bases, with 8 bases of the junction left unmatched. The chain's CDR3 is CASSIGTSVLTDTQYF. The CDR3 nucleotides read TGTGCCAGCAGCATTGGGACTAGCGTTTTAACAGATACGCAGTATTTT.

This clonotype was recorded many times. The chain's CDR3 is CASSLTGRTGELFF. For the CDR3, the DNA is TGTGCCAGCAGTTTAACAGGGAGGACCGGGGAGCTGTTTTTT. This chain joins TRBV27 and TRBJ2-2; perhaps D is TRBD1 or TRBD2 (6 bases each). The V and J ends lost 2 bases and 5 bases respectively, with 9 bases between them. This CDR3 comprises 14 residues. Germline V CDR1 and CDR2: MNHEY, SMNVEV (reference sequence).

This clonotype was seen repeatedly, ten times or more. For the CDR3, the DNA is TGTGCCAGCAGCCAATTATGGGTATCCACAGATACGCAGTATTTT. Protein: CASSQLWVSTDTQYF. The chain employs TRBV14 and TRBJ2-3; D gene ambiguous. The CDR3 covers 15 residues. Trimming removed 2 bases from V and 2 bases from J, with 11 bases in between. Germline CDR1 is SGHDN and CDR2 is FVKESK.

This clonotype was observed at least ten times. One end of the junction varies from germline; a read error may be responsible. The chain employs TRBV4-3 and TRBJ2-5; D is undetermined. Germline V gives CDR1 LGHNA, CDR2 YSLEER. This CDR3 is built from 13 residues. DNA for the CDR3: TGCGCCAGCAGCCAAGATAGTAGACTCCCCCCGAACTTC. It is translated as CASSQDSRLPPNF.

The chain joins TRBV5-5 to TRBJ1-4, with unresolved D. Trimming left V 3 bases short and J 0 bases short, with 12 bases between. This CDR3 spans 16 amino acids. CDR1 and CDR2 (germline): SGHKS, YYEKEE (reference sequence). The CDR3 spells CASSWTSSATNEKLFF. The CDR3 bases are TGTGCCAGCAGCTGGACGTCGAGTGCAACTAATGAAAAACTGTTTTTT.

This clonotype occurred a few times. The chain has TRBV5-1 and TRBJ2-3, with a tentative D call TRBD2 (6 bases). Trimming stripped 7 bases from V and 0 bases from J, with 9 bases between. The CDR3 is 13 amino acids. Germline V gene lookup returns CDR1 SGHRS and CDR2 YFSETQ. This CDR3 reads CASRLDSTDTQYF. The CDR3 DNA is TGCGCCAGCCGACTAGATAGCACAGATACGCAGTATTTT.

CDR3 loop: CASSLGRDTQYF. CDR3 nucleotide sequence: TGTGCCAGCAGCCTAGGACGTGATACGCAGTATTTT. The chain is built from TRBV14 and TRBJ2-3; unclear D gene. V was clipped by 4 bases and J by 6 bases, with 8 bases between them. Germline V CDR1 and CDR2: SGHDN, FVKESK. CDR3 length equals 12 residues.

In this sample, this clonotype turned up a few times. This rearrangement joins TRBV12-3 or TRBV12-4 to TRBJ2-1, with 9 bases aligning to TRBD2. V trimming: 6 bases; J trimming: 1 base; junction bases outside the gene matches: 7. The CDR3 is 16 residues long. The CDR3 bases are TGTGCCAGCAGCTCGGGGACTAGCCCTTCCTACAATGAGCAGTTCTTC. Amino acid sequence: CASSSGTSPSYNEQFF.

The gene calls are TRBV2 and TRBJ2-4; maybe TRBD1 (5 bases). Trimming took off 3 bases at V and 6 bases at J, with 12 bases between the two ends. The CDR3 has 14 residues. The germline V gene has CDR1 SNHLY and CDR2 FYNNEI. The CDR3 reads CASSDGRTINIQYF. The DNA for the CDR3 is TGTGCCAGCAGTGATGGACGGACAATAAACATTCAGTACTTC. Full variable domain (outside the CDR3, taken from reference TRBV2 and TRBJ2-4): EPEVTQTPSHQVTQMGQEVILRCVPISNHLYFYWYRQILGQKVEFLVSFYNNEISEKSEIFDDQFSVERPDGSNFTLKIRSTKLEDSAMYFCASSDGRTINIQYFGAGTRLSVL.

This clonotype was observed at least ten times. V gene TRBV15 combines with J gene TRBJ1-1; D remains ambiguous. CDR1 is LNHNV, CDR2 YYDKDF, per germline (reference sequence). Trimming removed 3 bases from V and 3 bases from J, with 8 bases in between. This CDR3 comprises 13 residues. The CDR3 spells CATSREQDTEAFF. In nucleotides, the CDR3 is TGTGCCACCAGCAGGGAACAAGACACTGAAGCTTTCTTT.

This chain uses TRBV6-5 with TRBJ1-4; D remains ambiguous. CDR1 and CDR2 from the germline V gene are MNHEY and SVGAGI. The CDR3 contains 15 residues. Trimming shortened V by 5 bases and J by 0 bases, and 10 bases separated the two germline ends. The CDR3 is CASSRSITTNEKLFF. The DNA for the CDR3 is TGTGCCAGCAGTCGATCGATTACAACTAATGAAAAACTGTTTTTT.

This clonotype was found many times. The chain carries TRBV18 and TRBJ2-2; D is uncertain. This CDR3 is 16 amino acids long. V gave up 3 bases and J gave up 2 bases, with 13 bases separating them. The V gene's germline CDR1 is KGHSH and CDR2 LQKENI. The CDR3 region is CASSPYGVANTGELFF. The CDR3 coding sequence is TGTGCCAGCTCACCTTATGGAGTGGCTAACACCGGGGAGCTGTTTTTT.

The table lists this clonotype with many counts. The rearrangement uses TRBV6-5 and TRBJ2-1; D gene ambiguous. This CDR3 contains 13 residues. V was clipped by 7 bases and J by 2 bases, with 9 bases between them. Germline V lookup: CDR1 MNHEY, CDR2 SVGAGI. The CDR3 loop is CASKRYTYNEQFF. The DNA for the CDR3 is TGTGCCAGCAAGAGATACACCTACAATGAGCAGTTCTTC.

The CDR3, as DNA: TGTGCCAGCAGTGAACAGGGTCCGGCGATCGGTGAGCAGTTCTTC. Protein sequence: CASSEQGPAIGEQFF. This chain uses TRBV6-4 with TRBJ2-1; D may be TRBD1 (6 bases). CDR3 length equals 15 residues. CDR1 and CDR2 from the germline V gene are MRHNA and SNTAGT. V gave up 3 bases and J gave up 9 bases, with 18 bases separating them.

This clonotype was recorded many times. The rearrangement links TRBV29-1 to TRBJ2-1, with TRBD2 identical over 10 bases. This CDR3 has 15 residues. Looked up from germline, CDR1 is SQVTM and CDR2 is ANQGSEA. The V segment lost 1 base and the J segment 8 bases; nucleotides outside the gene matches: 8. The CDR3 coding sequence is TGCAGCGTTGAAGGTGGCAGCGGGAGGGCCTATGAGCAGTTCTTC. It specifies CSVEGGSGRAYEQFF.

The chain employs TRBV11-2 and TRBJ2-3, with 14 positions matching TRBD2. The CDR3 consists of 16 residues. Per germline, CDR1 SGHAT and CDR2 FQNNGV. V trimming: 5 bases; J trimming: 5 bases; junction bases outside the gene matches: 6. CDR3 DNA sequence: TGTGCCAGCAGCCCGCGACTAGCGGGGGGGATAGATACGCAGTATTTT. Protein: CASSPRLAGGIDTQYF.

This clonotype was seen many times. The chain uses TRBV5-1 and TRBJ2-3, with D unresolved. The CDR3 is made up of 16 amino acids. Deletions cut 4 bases from V and 2 bases from J, with 17 bases between. The germline gives CDR1 SGHRS, CDR2 YFSETQ. The CDR3 sequence is CASSIGRASFTDTQYF. The DNA for the CDR3 is TGCGCCAGCAGCATTGGTCGGGCCTCCTTCACAGATACGCAGTATTTT.

In its sample, this clonotype was seen a few times. V gene TRBV7-6 combines with J gene TRBJ1-4; the match to TRBD1 covers 7 bases. The CDR3 totals 14 residues. Trimming removed 5 bases from V and 3 bases from J; junction bases left unmatched: 3. The germline gives CDR1 SGHVS, CDR2 FNYEAQ. The CDR3 sequence is CASSQTGPNEKLFF. The CDR3 nucleotides are TGTGCCAGCAGCCAGACAGGGCCTAATGAAAAACTGTTTTTT. The full variable domain, rest sourced from reference TRBV7-6 and TRBJ1-4, is GAGVSQSPRYKVTKRGQDVALRCDPISGHVSLYWYRQALGQGPEFLTYFNYEAQQDKSGLPNDRFSAERPEGSISTLTIQRTEQRDSAMYRCASSQTGPNEKLFFGSGTQLSVL.

The chain recombines TRBV4-1 with TRBJ1-5; D remains ambiguous. There are 15 residues in the CDR3. Germline CDR1 is MGHRA and CDR2 is YSYEKL. V was cut by 3 bases and J by 2 bases, with 11 bases left in between. The CDR3 is CASSQPLMGNQPQHF. CDR3 DNA sequence: TGCGCCAGCAGCCAGCCTTTAATGGGCAATCAGCCCCAGCATTTT.

This clonotype was seen a handful of times. The rearrangement uses TRBV19 and TRBJ2-5; D remains ambiguous. The V end lost 5 bases, the J end lost 3 bases, and 13 bases lay between the germline ends. Germline CDR1 reads LNHDA; CDR2 reads SQIVND (reference sequence). There are 14 residues in the CDR3. The CDR3 loop is CASSDELHKETQYF. DNA of the CDR3: TGTGCCAGTAGTGACGAGCTACATAAAGAGACCCAGTACTTC.

This chain links TRBV29-1 with TRBJ1-1; D perhaps matches TRBD1 (5 bases). Germline V gene sequence: CDR1 SQVTM, CDR2 ANQGSEA. This CDR3 comprises 13 residues. Between the trimmed V and J ends, which lost 7 bases and 4 bases, there was a span of 16 bases. CDR3 region: CSGRGTPGTEAFF. As DNA, the CDR3 is TGCAGCGGAAGGGGAACGCCAGGCACTGAAGCTTTCTTT.